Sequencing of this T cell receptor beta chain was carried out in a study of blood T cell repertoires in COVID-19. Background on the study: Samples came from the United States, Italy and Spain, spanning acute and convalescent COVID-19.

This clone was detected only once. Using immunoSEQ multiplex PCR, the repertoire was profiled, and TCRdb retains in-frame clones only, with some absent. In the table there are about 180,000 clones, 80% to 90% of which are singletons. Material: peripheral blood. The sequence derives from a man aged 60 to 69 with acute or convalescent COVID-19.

CDR3 in amino acids: CAIPDSGGYTF. The CDR3 coding sequence is TGTGCCATCCCGGACAGTGGCGGCTACACCTTC. The chain links TRBV28 to TRBJ1-2, with D possibly matching TRBD1 (6 bases). CDR3 length: 11 residues. From germline, CDR1 is MDHEN and CDR2 SYDVKM. Between the trimmed V and J ends, which lost 10 bases and 8 bases, there was a span of 14 bases.